The 5 T cell receptor beta chains below were found in one sample sequenced in a study of blood T cell repertoires in COVID-19. This table comes from immunoSEQ multiplex PCR, and its TCRdb copy is limited to in-frame clones, with some not included. Of some 300,000 clones listed, approximately 90% are singletons. The sample comprised PBMCs or T cells enriched from blood (not recorded which). These receptors all come from a woman aged 55-75 years in a cohort exposed to, infected with or recovered from COVID-19 (not recorded which).

The J gene is TRBJ2-1, the V gene TRBV5-4, with 10 bases aligning to TRBD2. V lost 4 bases to trimming and J lost 5 bases; unmatched junction nucleotides: 6. CDR1 SGHNT and CDR2 YYREEE come from the germline V gene (reference sequence). CDR3 length: 15 residues. The CDR3 DNA reads TGTGCCAGCAGCCATACTAGCGGGACTAACAATGAGCAGTTCTTC. This sequence encodes CASSHTSGTNNEQFF.

J is TRBJ1-3 and V is TRBV11-2, with TRBD1 identical over 8 bases. V was pared by 6 bases and J by 6 bases, with 7 bases of the junction left unmatched. Looked up from germline, CDR1 is SGHAT and CDR2 is FQNNGV. The CDR3 contains 14 residues. The CDR3 protein is CASRSQGGENTIYF. In DNA, the CDR3 is TGTGCCAGCAGATCACAGGGGGGCGAAAACACCATATATTTT.

The rearrangement links TRBV28 to TRBJ1-6; D is unclear. CDR3 length equals 14 residues. In germline, CDR1 is MDHEN, CDR2 SYDVKM. Trimming took 3 bases from V and 6 from J, leaving 9 bases between them. The CDR3: CASSFGQSNSPLHF. The CDR3 bases are TGTGCCAGCAGTTTTGGGCAGTCTAATTCACCCCTCCACTTT.

The J gene is TRBJ2-7, the V gene TRBV28; no reliable D call. The V gene's germline CDR1 is MDHEN and CDR2 SYDVKM. The CDR3 contains 11 residues. V was clipped by 6 bases and J by 3 bases, with 6 bases between them. The CDR3, as DNA: TGTGCCAGCAGGTTCCGCTACGAGCAGTACTTC. Translating gives CASRFRYEQYF.

V usage is TRBV7-6 and J usage is TRBJ2-1; tentatively, D is TRBD2 (5 bases). Trimming removed 5 bases from V and 0 bases from J, with 14 bases in between. This CDR3 is 16 amino acids long. Germline loops: CDR1 SGHVS, CDR2 FNYEAQ. The CDR3 sequence: CASSRSEGGSYNEQFF. DNA for the CDR3: TGTGCCAGCAGCCGGTCCGAGGGCGGCTCCTACAATGAGCAGTTCTTC.